Listed below are T cell receptor beta chains from one sample, sequenced in a study of blood T cell repertoires in COVID-19. The data were produced by immunoSEQ multiplex PCR, yet TCRdb's version contains in-frame clones alone and is incomplete. The repertoire holds some 350,000 clones, with less than 90% as singletons. The sample consisted of PBMCs or T cells enriched from blood (not recorded which). The receptor source for this set is a woman aged 30 to 39 who had recovered from COVID-19. CDR3s include the opening cysteine and the closing phenylalanine or tryptophan. Not all rows give a size; the values are once, few, many and, for expanded clones, a class.

13,-,TRBJ1-1,TRBV25-1,CASSAGRNTEAFF
13,once,TRBJ1-3,TRBV5-1,CARNRSSGNTIYF
14,-,TRBJ1-1,TRBV6-2/TRBV6-3,CASTPQGAGTEAFF
16,-,TRBJ1-2,TRBV19,CASSIYPGPAYYGYTF
15,-,TRBJ1-1,TRBV28,CASKLDRGPNTEAFF
15,-,TRBJ2-3,TRBV9,CASSATSGGVNTQYF
14,-,TRBJ2-4,TRBV3-1/TRBV3-2,CASSPTTGANIQYF
19,once,TRBJ2-1,TRBV19,CASSIDRGGRFSSYNEQFF
21,few,TRBJ2-2,TRBV5-1,CASSHSGTGWSRSANTGELFF
15,-,TRBJ1-6,TRBV7-9,CASSGLRGGALGLHF
14,-,TRBJ2-2,TRBV27,CASSLGGPTGELFF
15,-,TRBJ1-4,TRBV6-5,CASRRPGSENEKLFF
15,once,TRBJ1-4,TRBV18,CASSPRTGFDEKLFF
15,-,TRBJ2-3,TRBV7-3,CASSLGGGFTDTQYF
15,-,TRBJ2-7,TRBV19,CASSIYLGLGYEQYF
15,few,TRBJ2-7,TRBV5-1,CASSLAGTGVDEQYF
15,-,TRBJ1-5,TRBV7-6,CASSLEAGDNQPQHF
13,-,TRBJ1-1,TRBV7-2,CASSLSGHLEAFF
14,-,TRBJ1-1,TRBV5-1,CASSLNTGGSEAFF
19,-,TRBJ2-5,TRBV5-1,CASSLAGTSSFFGQETQYF
14,few,TRBJ2-7,TRBV7-8,CASSTVAGAYEQYF
13,many,TRBJ1-3,TRBV6-5,CASNGGEADTIYF
14,-,TRBJ1-1,TRBV15,CATSTGQGGTEAFF
16,-,TRBJ2-7,TRBV7-9,CASTSSTGRRGGEQYF
13,few,TRBJ1-1,TRBV10-3,CAILGGAGTEAFF
15,-,TRBJ1-1,TRBV5-1,CASSKGTRDSTEAFF
14,-,TRBJ2-3,TRBV4-1,CASSQQWGPDTQYF
15,-,TRBJ1-2,TRBV9,CASSVTGSPSGGYTF
15,-,TRBJ2-7,TRBV19,CASSYRDRSSYEQYF
13,-,TRBJ1-3,TRBV30,CAWSLNEGNTIYF
13,-,TRBJ2-3,TRBV7-2,CASRRALEDTQYF
14,-,TRBJ1-5,TRBV30,CAWAPGLGGQPQHF
14,-,TRBJ2-5,TRBV6-5,CASTYQQGQETQYF
15,-,TRBJ2-3,TRBV2,CASSGGQGARDTQYF
16,once,TRBJ2-5,TRBV27,CASSLASGGVRETQYF
15,-,TRBJ2-7,TRBV3-1/TRBV3-2,CASSQGPSASYEQYF
18,-,TRBJ2-3,TRBV28,CASSSSGTSGSFTDTQYF
16,-,TRBJ1-3,TRBV30,CAWKPGGTTSGNTIYF
15,-,TRBJ2-3,TRBV6-6,CASSSEGQGTDTQYF
18,-,TRBJ2-3,TRBV7-9,CASSPGPGLAGGRDTQYF
15,-,TRBJ2-2,TRBV7-9,CASSSGTQNTGELFF
14,-,TRBJ2-7,TRBV13,CASSLDRHYYEQYF
16,-,TRBJ2-7,TRBV19,CASSTGQGRNLYEQYF
13,-,TRBJ2-7,TRBV2,CASSAEPRGEQYF
14,-,TRBJ2-5,TRBV5-1,CASSLTGPQETQYF